This T cell receptor beta chain was identified during a study of T-cell memory formation after mild COVID-19. Study-level background: For the most part, TCR clusters were specific to one donor. Overall study findings and caveats: Certain responding clones were present in pre-infection memory, suggesting participation of cross-reactive memory. The authors did not confirm SARS-CoV-2 specificity of second-wave clones peaking day 37.

V lost 7 bases and J lost 0, with 14 bases in between. The CDR3 totals 15 residues. This clonotype was seen repeatedly, ten times or more. Its specificity is unknown. TCRdb re-derived calls from the 5' RACE reads in MiXCR, one entry per CDR3 protein. The data show around 130,000 distinct CDR3 sequences, roughly 6.2% seen once. The specimen was PBMCs or a T cell subset sorted from them (not recorded which). The V and J genes are TRBV12-3 or TRBV12-4 and TRBJ2-3; D assignment may be TRBD1 or TRBD2 (5 bases each). The TCR was taken from an adult woman who had mild COVID-19 (a few samples of this study predate the infection). Cell type and time point are not known. The chain's CDR3 is CASTRVGPSTDTQYF. The CDR3 coding sequence is TGTGCCAGCACCCGGGTGGGACCTAGCACAGATACGCAGTATTTT.